The sample holds a few counts of the clone carrying this T cell receptor (beta chain). Its antigen remains unidentified. Individual cDNA molecules were tagged with unique molecular identifiers. TCRdb used MiXCR to reprocess the 5' RACE reads, holding one entry per CDR3 protein. There are 37,000 or so distinct CDR3 sequences in the sample; about 6.2% occur only once, and approximately 6% lies in the top ten. The source of the sample is a study of early T cells in non-severe SARS-CoV-2 infection. Study summary: Sequencing used unsorted whole-blood bulk RNA, so chains lack pairing. Findings of the study overall: Matching with VDJdb favored anti-spike CD8 responses (missing private and CD4 specificities).

The CDR3 covers 12 residues. V was shortened by 3 bases and J by 1 base, with 6 bases between the two germline ends. CDR1 and CDR2 (germline): DFQATT, SNEGSKA (reference sequence). The sample taken for sequencing was whole blood. The receptor was isolated from an adult who was a healthcare worker with PCR-confirmed SARS-CoV-2 infection or an uninfected control (not recorded which). The gene calls are TRBV20-1 and TRBJ1-1, with D unclear. CDR3 DNA: TGCAGTGCTAGTCGTGGGAACACTGAAGCTTTCTTT. Translated: CSASRGNTEAFF.